This record concerns one T cell receptor (beta chain) sequence. Per the study methods: Amplification with reference gene primers provided the estimates of nucleated cell counts. Sequencing used immunoSEQ multiplex PCR; TCRdb keeps in-frame clones, though not all of them. From that table come the V and J calls and clone size; the DNA was used to work out D and trimming. Here the sample spans approximately 200,000 clones, more than 70% being singletons. This entry belongs to a study of blood T cell repertoires in COVID-19. Study-level information: Researchers got acute and convalescent COVID-19 samples from the United States, Italy and Spain.

Sequencing was done on a sample of peripheral blood. This clonotype was sampled from a woman aged 60-70 years with acute or convalescent COVID-19.

In nucleotides, the CDR3 is TGTGCCAGCAGTTTTAGGGGCTACGAGCAGTACTTC. It codes for CASSFRGYEQYF. The chain is built from TRBV12-3 or TRBV12-4 and TRBJ2-7; D is perhaps TRBD1 (5 bases). V was cut by 3 bases and J by 3 bases, with 6 bases left in between. This CDR3 region has 12 residues.